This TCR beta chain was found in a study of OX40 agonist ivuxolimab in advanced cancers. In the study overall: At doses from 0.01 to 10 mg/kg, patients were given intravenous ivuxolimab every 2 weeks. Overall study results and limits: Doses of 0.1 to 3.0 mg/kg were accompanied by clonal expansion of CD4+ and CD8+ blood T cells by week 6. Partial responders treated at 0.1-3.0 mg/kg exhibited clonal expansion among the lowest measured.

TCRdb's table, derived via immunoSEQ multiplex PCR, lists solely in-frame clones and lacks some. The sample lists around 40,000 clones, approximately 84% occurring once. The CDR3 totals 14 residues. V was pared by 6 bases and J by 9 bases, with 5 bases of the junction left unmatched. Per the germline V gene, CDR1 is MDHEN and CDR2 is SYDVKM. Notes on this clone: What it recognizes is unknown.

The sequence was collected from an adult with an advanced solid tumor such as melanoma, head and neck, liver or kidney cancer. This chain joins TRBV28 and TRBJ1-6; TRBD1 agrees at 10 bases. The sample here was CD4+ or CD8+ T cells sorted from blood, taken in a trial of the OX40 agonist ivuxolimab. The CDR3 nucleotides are TGTGCCAGCAGCGACAGGGGGCGCTTTTCACCCCTCCACTTT. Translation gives CASSDRGRFSPLHF.